Reported below is one T cell receptor beta chain. With 2 bases removed from V and 0 bases from J, the gap between germline ends came to 10 bases. CDR1 is KGHDR and CDR2 is SFDVKD in the germline V gene. The CDR3 is 16 amino acids. With a J-beta primer mix and a sample-barcoded 5' primer, a second PCR ran roughly 6 to 11 cycles. TCRdb used MiXCR to reprocess the 5' RACE reads, holding one entry per CDR3 protein. The data hold roughly 800,000 distinct CDR3 sequences, with 58% observed a single time. The data were obtained in a study of blood T cells in healthy people across ages. The J gene is TRBJ2-1, the V gene TRBV24-1; the D gene is possibly TRBD2 (6 bases). The source is a man under 40 in good health. The sequenced sample was blood. Here the CDR3 DNA reads TGTGCCACCAGTGATTCAAGCGGGCTCTCCTACAATGAGCAGTTCTTC. Protein sequence: CATSDSSGLSYNEQFF.